This TCR beta chain was recovered during a study of naive and memory T cell subsets. Both TRBC1 and TRBC2 were covered by a beta constant-region primer of two equimolar oligonucleotides. TCRdb recomputed calls from the UMI-ligation and nested PCR reads with MiXCR, one row per CDR3 protein. This table holds 2,500 to 3,500 distinct CDR3 sequences, 7.3% found once. Sequential positive selection took CD4 T cells first, then CD8 T cells. Four subsets defined by CD45RA and CD27 were sorted after CD3, CD4, CD8 and live/dead staining. In regard to this clonotype: Its specificity is unknown.

Findings of the study overall: Findings for naive and memory subsets could not be checked against ground truth.

Trimming left V 5 bases short and J 3 bases short, with 13 bases between. This CDR3 comprises 14 residues. Sample: effector memory CD8+ T cells from blood. The subset: effector memory, CD45RA- CD27-. This sequence originates from a human donor in good health. The chain couples TRBV12-3 or TRBV12-4 to TRBJ1-2; tentative D call: TRBD1 (5 bases). In DNA form, the CDR3 reads TGTGCCAGCAGTACACTCGGGGGAGACTATGGCTACACCTTC. This codes for CASSTLGGDYGYTF.